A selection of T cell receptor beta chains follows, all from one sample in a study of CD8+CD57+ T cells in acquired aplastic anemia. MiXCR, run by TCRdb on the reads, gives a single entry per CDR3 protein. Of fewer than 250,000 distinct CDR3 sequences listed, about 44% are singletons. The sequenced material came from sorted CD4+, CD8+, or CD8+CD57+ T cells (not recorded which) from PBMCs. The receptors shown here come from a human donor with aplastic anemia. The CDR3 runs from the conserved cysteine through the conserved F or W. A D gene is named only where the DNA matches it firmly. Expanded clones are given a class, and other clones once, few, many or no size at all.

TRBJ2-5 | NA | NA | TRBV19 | CASSQGRGETQYF | TGTGCCAGTAGTCAGGGGCGTGGAGAGACCCAGTACTTC
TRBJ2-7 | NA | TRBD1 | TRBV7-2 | CASSQEDRDEQYF | TGTGCCAGCAGCCAAGAGGACAGGGACGAGCAGTACTTC
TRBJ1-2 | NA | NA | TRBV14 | CASSYSERRVGYTF | TGTGCCAGCAGTTACTCGGAACGTAGGGTTGGCTACACCTTC
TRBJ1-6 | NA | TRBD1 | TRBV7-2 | CASSRSLDRGGNSPLHF | TGTGCCAGCAGCCGCTCCCTCGACAGGGGTGGGAATTCACCCCTCCACTTT
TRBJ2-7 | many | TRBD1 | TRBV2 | CASTRDRGPEQYF | TGTGCCAGCACCCGGGACAGGGGTCCCGAGCAGTACTTC
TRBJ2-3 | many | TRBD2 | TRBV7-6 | CASSLGGTSGSYKDTQYF | TGTGCCAGCAGCTTAGGTGGGACTAGCGGGAGTTACAAAGATACGCAGTATTTT
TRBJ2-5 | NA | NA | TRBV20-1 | CSARDIGETQYF | TGCAGTGCTAGAGATATTGGAGAGACCCAGTACTTC
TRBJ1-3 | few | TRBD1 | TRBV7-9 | CASSLTGGNSGNTIYF | TGTGCCAGCAGCTTGACAGGGGGAAACTCTGGAAACACCATATATTTT
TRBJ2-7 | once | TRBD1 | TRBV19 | CASSMNAPPGQGGEQYF | TGTGCCAGTAGTATGAATGCCCCCCCTGGACAGGGCGGCGAGCAGTACTTC
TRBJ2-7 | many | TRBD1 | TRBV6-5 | CASSYTDRVGYEQYF | TGTGCCAGCAGCTATACCGACAGGGTCGGCTACGAGCAGTACTTC
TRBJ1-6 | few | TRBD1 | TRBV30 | CAWERRDRGNSPLHF | TGTGCCTGGGAGCGTCGGGACAGGGGGAATTCACCCCTCCACTTT
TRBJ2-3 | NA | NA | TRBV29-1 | CSVEDKHRATDTQYF | TGCAGCGTTGAAGATAAACACAGAGCCACAGATACGCAGTATTTT
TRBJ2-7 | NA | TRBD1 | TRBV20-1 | CSASKGASYEQYF | TGCAGTGCTAGTAAGGGGGCCTCCTACGAGCAGTACTTC
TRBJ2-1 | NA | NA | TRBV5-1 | CASSLGADNEQFF | TGCGCCAGCAGCTTGGGCGCGGACAATGAGCAGTTCTTC
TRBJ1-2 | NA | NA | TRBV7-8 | CASSLGGTSYTF | TGTGCCAGCAGCTTAGGAGGGACTAGCTACACCTTC
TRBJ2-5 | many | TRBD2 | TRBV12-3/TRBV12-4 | CASSLLAGGLAETQYF | TGTGCCAGCAGCCTCCTGGCGGGGGGGCTTGCGGAGACCCAGTACTTC
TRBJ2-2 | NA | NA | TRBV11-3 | CASSSDEGLNGELFF | TGTGCCAGCAGCTCAGATGAGGGTCTTAACGGGGAGCTGTTTTTT
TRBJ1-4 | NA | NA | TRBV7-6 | CASSSWGTELFF | TGTGCCAGCAGCTCGTGGGGGACTGAACTGTTTTTT
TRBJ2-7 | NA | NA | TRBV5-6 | CASSLYGQTYEQYF | TGTGCCAGCAGCTTGTATGGACAGACCTACGAGCAGTACTTC
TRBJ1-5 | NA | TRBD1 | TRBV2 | CASSRDRGDQPQHF | TGTGCCAGCAGTAGGGACAGGGGAGATCAGCCCCAGCATTTT
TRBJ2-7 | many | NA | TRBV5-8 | CASSLGNEQYF | TGTGCCAGCAGCTTGGGAAACGAGCAGTACTTC
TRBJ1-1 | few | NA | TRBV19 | CASRPPTENTEAFF | TGTGCCAGTCGACCACCAACAGAGAACACTGAAGCTTTCTTT
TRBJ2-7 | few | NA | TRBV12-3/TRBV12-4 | CASSSGTSTYEQYF | TGTGCCAGCAGTTCCGGGACTTCTACCTACGAGCAGTACTTC
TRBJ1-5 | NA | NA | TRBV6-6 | CASTYDRDYQPQHF | TGTGCCAGCACTTACGACAGAGATTATCAGCCCCAGCATTTT
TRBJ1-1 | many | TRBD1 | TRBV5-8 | CASRPADRVSLGTEAFF | TGTGCCAGCAGGCCAGCAGACAGGGTATCACTAGGCACTGAAGCTTTCTTT
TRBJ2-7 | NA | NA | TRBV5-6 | CASSLTDSSYEQYF | TGTGCCAGCAGCTTGACAGATAGCTCCTACGAGCAGTACTTC
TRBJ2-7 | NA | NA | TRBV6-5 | CAIKGENYYEQYF | TGTGCCATCAAGGGTGAGAACTACTACGAGCAGTACTTC
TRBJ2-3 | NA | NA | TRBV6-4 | CASSLVRFTDTQYF | TGTGCCAGCAGTTTAGTACGATTCACAGATACGCAGTATTTT
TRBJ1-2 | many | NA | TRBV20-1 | CSARDPHTANYGYTF | TGCAGTGCTAGAGATCCCCATACAGCTAACTATGGCTACACCTTC
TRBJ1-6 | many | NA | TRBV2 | CASSERGLNSPLHF | TGTGCCAGCAGTGAGCGGGGTTTGAATTCACCCCTCCACTTT
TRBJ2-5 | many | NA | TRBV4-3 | CASSQGVAYQETQYF | TGCGCCAGCAGCCAAGGAGTAGCGTACCAAGAGACCCAGTACTTC
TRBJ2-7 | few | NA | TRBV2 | CASSERAMTYEQYF | TGTGCCAGCAGTGAAAGGGCAATGACTTACGAGCAGTACTTC
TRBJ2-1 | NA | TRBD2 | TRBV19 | CASSMEWFGGNEQFF | TGTGCCAGTAGTATGGAGTGGTTCGGGGGGAATGAGCAGTTCTTC
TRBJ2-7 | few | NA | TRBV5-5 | CASSAGGTGDEQYF | TGTGCCAGCAGCGCCGGAGGGACCGGCGACGAGCAGTACTTC
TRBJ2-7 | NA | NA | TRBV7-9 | CASSLAGPGTAFYEQYF | TGTGCCAGCAGCTTAGCGGGCCCCGGGACGGCCTTCTACGAGCAGTACTTC
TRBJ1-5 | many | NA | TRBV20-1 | CSARDLRQIRNQPQHF | TGCAGTGCTAGAGATCTGAGGCAGATTCGGAATCAGCCCCAGCATTTT
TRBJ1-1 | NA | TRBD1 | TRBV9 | CASKTGGDTEAFF | TGTGCCAGCAAGACAGGGGGAGACACTGAAGCTTTCTTT
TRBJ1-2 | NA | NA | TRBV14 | CASSQDETVYGYTF | TGTGCCAGCAGCCAAGACGAGACAGTCTATGGCTACACCTTC
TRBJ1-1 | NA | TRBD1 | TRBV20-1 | CSARGYDRGSAEAFF | TGCAGTGCTAGAGGTTACGACAGGGGTTCGGCTGAAGCTTTCTTT
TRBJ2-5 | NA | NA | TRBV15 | CATSRDRGRETQYF | TGTGCCACCAGCAGAGATCGGGGTCGGGAGACCCAGTACTTC
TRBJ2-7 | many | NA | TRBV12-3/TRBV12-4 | CASSLLGTHASEQYF | TGTGCCAGCAGTTTATTGGGGACTCATGCCAGCGAGCAGTACTTC
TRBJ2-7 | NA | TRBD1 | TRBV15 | CATSGEEGGTGDYEQYF | TGTGCCACCAGCGGAGAGGAAGGCGGGACAGGGGACTACGAGCAGTACTTC
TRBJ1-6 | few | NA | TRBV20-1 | CSVQPSRDYNPPPHF | TGCAGTGTTCAACCCTCCAGGGACTATAATCCACCCCCCCACTTT
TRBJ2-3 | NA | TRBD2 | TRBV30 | CAWSSLAVSTDTQYF | TGTGCCTGGAGTTCTCTAGCGGTTAGCACAGATACGCAGTATTTT
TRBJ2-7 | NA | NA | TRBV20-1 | CSAEGQNYEQYF | TGCAGTGCTGAAGGACAGAACTACGAGCAGTACTTC
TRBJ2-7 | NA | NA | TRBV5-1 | CASSWEWGDREQYF | TGCGCCAGCAGCTGGGAGTGGGGGGACCGCGAGCAGTACTTC
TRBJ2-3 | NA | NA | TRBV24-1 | CATSDAQYF | TGTGCCACCAGTGATGCGCAGTATTTT
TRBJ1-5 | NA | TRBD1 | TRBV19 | CASSLHRGFGLQPQHF | TGTGCCAGTAGTTTACACAGGGGATTTGGTCTTCAGCCCCAGCATTTT
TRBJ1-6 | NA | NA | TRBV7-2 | CASSLEGGGNSPLHF | TGTGCCAGCAGCTTAGAGGGGGGAGGGAATTCACCCCTCCACTTT
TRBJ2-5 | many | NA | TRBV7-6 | CASSLGGEETQYF | TGTGCCAGCAGCTTAGGAGGGGAAGAGACCCAGTACTTC
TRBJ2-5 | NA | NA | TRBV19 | CASSLDGTQETQYF | TGTGCCAGTAGTCTGGACGGGACTCAAGAGACCCAGTACTTC
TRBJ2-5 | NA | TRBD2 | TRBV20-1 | CSARDPSTSRRERYF | TGCAGTGCTAGAGACCCCTCGACTAGCAGGAGGGAGAGGTACTTC